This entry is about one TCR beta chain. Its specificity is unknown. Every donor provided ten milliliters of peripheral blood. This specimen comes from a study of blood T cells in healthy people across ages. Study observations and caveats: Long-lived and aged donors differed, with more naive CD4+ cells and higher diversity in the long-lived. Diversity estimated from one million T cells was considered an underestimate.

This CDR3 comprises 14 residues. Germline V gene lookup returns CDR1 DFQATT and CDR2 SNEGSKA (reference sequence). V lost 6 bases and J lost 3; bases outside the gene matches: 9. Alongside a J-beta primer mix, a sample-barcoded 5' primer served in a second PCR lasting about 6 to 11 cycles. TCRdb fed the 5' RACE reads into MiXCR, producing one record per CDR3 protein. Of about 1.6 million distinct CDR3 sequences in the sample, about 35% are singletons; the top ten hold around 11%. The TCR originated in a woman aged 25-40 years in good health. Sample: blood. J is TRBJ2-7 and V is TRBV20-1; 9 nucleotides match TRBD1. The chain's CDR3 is CSAPFGTGFYEQYF. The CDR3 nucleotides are TGCAGTGCGCCATTCGGGACAGGGTTCTACGAGCAGTACTTC.